This T cell receptor beta chain was observed in a study of PD-1 blockade in classical Hodgkin lymphoma (dated by TCRdb to 2018 to 2021). For context, the study as a whole: Nivolumab dosing was 3 mg/kg intravenously every 2 weeks, continuing until either disease progression or unacceptable toxicity. To define a peripheral blood immune signature of response to PD-1 blockade in classical Hodgkin lymphoma, the study combined TCR beta sequencing with CyTOF.

Summary of the overall study and its limitations: Baseline TCR diversity was reported to be lower in newly diagnosed patients than in healthy donors and to be lower still in relapsed/refractory patients. Among trial patients, those achieving complete response had baseline diversity similar to that of newly diagnosed patients, while diversity was significantly lower in partial responders and progressors. Diversity was lower in patients who began nivolumab less than 1 year after ASCT, so these patients were left out of later analyses to avoid confounding by immune reconstitution. CD4+ but not CD8+ TCR diversity rose significantly by C4D1 (p=0.0027 vs p=0.16), most apparent in complete responders (p=0.02). The study covered only a single clinical trial cohort, and the causes of the repertoire differences, possibly disease activity or prior therapy, were still not defined.

As for this clone: Its target antigen remains unknown. Base qualities are missing; no much larger clone stands one base away.

The time point label corresponds to: cycle 1 day 1 (C1D1), immediately before nivolumab initiation. All trial patients had relapsed after autologous stem cell transplantation, with cohorts A, B and C differing in prior brentuximab vedotin exposure. The trial cohort comprised about 60 patients with relapsed/refractory classical Hodgkin lymphoma whose best overall responses were complete response, partial response or progressive disease. In the multi-cohort phase II CheckMate 205 trial, trial patients received single-agent nivolumab. Best overall response was determined by an independent review committee according to the 2007 International Working Group response criteria. Trial PBMCs were obtained immediately prior to nivolumab initiation (C1D1) and on therapy at cycle 2 day 1 and cycle 4 day 1. Peripheral blood was collected in 8 mL Vacutainer Cell Preparation Tubes, from which PBMCs were isolated by centrifugation and then cryopreserved.

For CDR1 and CDR2, the germline V gene lists SGHDN and FVKESK. The CDR3 covers 11 residues, taking in both the cysteine and the phenylalanine. The DNA shown is the 33-base CDR3, in frame from base 1. V is reduced by 3 bases and J by 5 bases, leaving a spacing of 4 bases between them. The Qiagen DNeasy kit was used to extract genomic DNA from unsorted PBMCs and from the negatively selected CD4+ and CD8+ fractions. TCR beta CDR3 regions were amplified by immunoSEQ multiplex PCR using primers annealing to V and J segments. Amplification bias was minimized using a synthetic immune receptor repertoire, and residual bias was removed computationally after sequencing. The study's processing was this. Custom Python scripts were used to quantify repertoire diversity as the Shannon entropy index. Unsorted, CD4+ and CD8+ repertoires were analyzed separately, except for combined analyses in which CD4+ and CD8+ sequences were merged in silico. A clone was considered expanded if an increase in frequency of at least 2-fold after treatment relative to C1D1 was found, and a pseudocount of 0.5 was applied to clones undetected at baseline. Singleton clones were defined as clones with 0 or 1 copy at C1D1, and non-singleton clones were defined as clones with 2 or more copies. Clones expanded in unsorted samples were labelled as CD4+, CD8+ or unknown by matching protein sequences in sorted samples from the same patient. Wilcoxon tests on paired samples were used to test diversity changes from C1D1 to C4D1. TCRdb provides this immuneACCESS table in a form limited to in-frame rearrangements. Some clones are lacking; in checked studies, under half of them reflect an unresolved V gene, and why the rest are absent is not known. Clone size and V and J calls were adopted from that table, with D and trimming inferred from the DNA. Present in this sample are 13,000 to 15,000 clones, 83% of which were seen just once. The ten largest account for approximately 22% of the sample.

The chain is assembled from TRBV14 and TRBJ2-5, with the identity of the D gene unclear. This TCR came from a human donor with classical Hodgkin lymphoma. Sample: peripheral blood mononuclear cells (PBMCs), taken at baseline. The DNA sequence is TGTGCCAGCAGCCAGGAGGAGACCCAGTACTTC. This yields the protein CASSQEETQYF.